This passage covers 2 T cell receptor beta chains from one sample sequenced in a study of blood T cells in healthy people across ages. Alongside a J-beta primer mix, a sample-barcoded 5' primer served in a second PCR lasting roughly 6 to 12 cycles. MiXCR, run by TCRdb on the 5' RACE reads, gives a single entry per CDR3 protein. The repertoire holds about 1.8 million distinct CDR3 sequences, with around 48% as singletons. Source material: blood. Receptor source: a woman between 35 and 50 years old in good health.

V is TRBV5-1 and J is TRBJ2-3; D is unresolved. The CDR3 has 14 amino acids. Germline CDR1 SGHRS, CDR2 YFSETQ. Trimming took off 6 bases at V and 2 bases at J, with 13 bases between the two ends. The DNA of the CDR3 is TGCGCCAGCACTGCGGAACCCTACACAGATACGCAGTATTTT. Protein product: CASTAEPYTDTQYF.

This sequence joins TRBV25-1 and TRBJ1-2; D may be TRBD1 (5 bases). V shed 4 bases and J shed 3 bases, with 18 bases lying between them. The CDR3 runs to 16 residues. CDR1 and CDR2 (germline): MGHDK, SYGVNS. CDR3: CASSGASGLGDYGYTF. CDR3 nucleotide sequence: TGTGCCAGCAGTGGGGCTTCAGGGTTGGGTGACTATGGCTACACCTTC.